What follows is one T cell receptor beta chain and its context. In this sample, this clonotype turned up a few times. Its antigen specificity is not known. No much larger clone exists at a distance of one base, and base qualities are not known. Reading the label with the study, this specimen's treatment or condition is: live attenuated yellow fever vaccine strain. A standard Ficoll-Paque protocol was used to isolate PBMCs from peripheral blood. Dynabeads CD4 and CD8 positive selection kits were used to isolate the CD4 and CD8 T-cell fractions. RNA was extracted with TriZol from bulk PBMCs, CD4 and CD8 fractions, and dextramer-positive and dextramer-negative fractions. The CDR3 numbers 13 residues from cysteine through phenylalanine. Only the CDR3 DNA is retained, 39 bases long and in frame from the first base. CDR1 and CDR2, looked up from the germline V gene (reference sequence), are MNHEY and SMNVEV. Trimming costs V 2 bases and J 1 base, and their ends lie 4 bases apart.

This sample was included in a study of T cells after yellow fever vaccination (dated by TCRdb to about 2019). Turning to the overall study: The SMART-Seq v4 Ultra Low Input RNA kit was used to prepare libraries from fractions with low cell numbers. Two healthy male donors made up the cohort, one aged 18 to 29 years and the other aged 30 to 39 years. Blood samples were taken at several timepoints before and after primary and secondary immunization, and bulk PBMC replicates and cell subsets were isolated. Bulk TCR alpha and beta repertoires were sequenced longitudinally to track T-cell clones before and after primary and booster YFV17D yellow fever vaccination. General study outcomes and caveats: Computational filtering was needed because FACS-sorted repertoires could contain abundant contaminating clonotypes from the bulk population. Because only two donors were included in the study, the extent to which the findings can be generalized is limited. A small fraction of clonotypes showed up in both the CD4 and CD8 compartments, probably as a result of convergent recombination. Most clones expanded after primary vaccination (around 96% of CD4 and over 80% of CD8) were re-detected after the booster, suggesting that broad memory maintenance occurred. Compared with the primary T-cell response, the secondary T-cell response was faster but weaker, reaching its peak on day 5 rather than on day 15.

Data came from an Illumina NovaSeq 6000. TCR cDNA was synthesized by 5'RACE template switching, through which a universal primer site and unique molecular identifiers were introduced. Priming for cDNA synthesis came from both the TCR alpha and TCR beta constant segments. Libraries were amplified in two PCR steps, with sample barcodes and sequencing adapters added in the second step. Sequencing of libraries was performed on Illumina HiSeq 2500 (2x100 bp) or NovaSeq (2x150 bp). The source study handled its data this way. MIGEC handled demultiplexing of reads and collapsing into UMI consensus sequences, while MiXCR performed V(D)J alignment. Vaccine-responding clonotypes were identified with edgeR using replicate PBMC samples, with FDR below 0.01 and a log2 fold change above 5 up to day 15 being required. CD4 or CD8 identity was assigned to each bulk clonotype according to whether the clonotype was present at higher abundance in the sequenced CD4 repertoire or the sequenced CD8 repertoire. TCRdb reprocessing: public reads trimmed at Q25 with fastp, clones called with MiXCR, in-frame beta chains kept. Each record represents a unique CDR3 protein, reported with the most common genes and DNA among its rows. The V and J calls come from TCRdb's annotation, not from the publication. The sample contains hundreds of thousands of distinct CDR3 sequences, roughly an eighth of them found a single time. The top ten clonotypes cover approximately 3.3% of the sample.

The clonotype comes from a young man who received the YFV17D yellow fever vaccine. The chain joins TRBV27 to TRBJ2-3; the D gene assignment is ambiguous. Sequencing was performed on CD4+ T cells sorted from PBMCs, taken 15 days after the yellow fever booster vaccination. The CDR3 is CASSLIGTDTQYF. The nucleotide sequence reads as follows: TGTGCCAGCAGTTTAATCGGCACAGATACGCAGTATTTT.